This T cell receptor (beta chain) was retrieved from a study of T cells in tuberculosis. Cells were sorted from thawed PBMC rested overnight and stained with GMM-loaded CD1B tetramer, viability dye and anti-CD3. The CD1B tetramers carried C32 glucose monomycolate purified from Rhodococcus equi. Libraries were prepared by immunoSEQ multiplex PCR; TCRdb keeps only in-frame clonotypes and omits some of them. The sample shows more than 70,000 clones, roughly 93% of them seen only once. Trimming took 0 bases from V and 2 from J, leaving 11 bases between them. CDR1 and CDR2 (germline): MNHNS, SASEGT. The CDR3 spans 15 residues.

This TCR was recovered from an adult woman with latent tuberculosis. The sample was CD1b-GMM tetramer-negative cells sorted from PBMCs. The chain carries TRBV6-1 and TRBJ2-7; a possible D gene is TRBD1 (6 bases). The CDR3 coding sequence is TGTGCCAGCAGTGAAGCATGGGGGCGAACCTACGAGCAGTACTTC. Protein: CASSEAWGRTYEQYF.